This record covers a single T cell receptor beta chain. The repertoire was sequenced with immunoSEQ multiplex PCR; TCRdb's copy has only in-frame clones and lacks some. The sample shows fewer than 700 clones, roughly 76% of them seen only once. This record belongs to a study of graft-versus-host responses after intestinal transplantation. On the study more broadly: Anti-thymocyte globulin served as induction for all recipients, who then took tacrolimus and steroids for about three years.

Intraepithelial and lamina propria lymphocytes were isolated from graft specimens. Between the trimmed V and J ends, which lost 2 bases and 1 base, there was a span of 13 bases. CDR1 and CDR2 (germline): MNHEY, SMNVEV (reference sequence). This CDR3 is built from 16 residues. The clonotype comes from a human patient who received an intestinal transplant, so some T cells may come from the graft donor. The rearrangement uses TRBV27 and TRBJ2-3; D is perhaps TRBD1 or TRBD2 (6 bases each). The starting material was ileum tissue, obtained about 37 weeks after intestinal transplant. In DNA form, the CDR3 reads TGTGCCAGCAGTTTAGTTCCCGGGGGCGGCACAGATACGCAGTATTTT. This codes for CASSLVPGGGTDTQYF.